A selection of T cell receptor beta chains follows, all from one sample in a study of T cells after yellow fever vaccination. TCRdb re-derived calls from the 5' RACE reads in MiXCR, one entry per CDR3 protein. There are about 220,000 distinct CDR3 sequences in the sample; about 3% occur only once, and 3.2% lies in the top ten. Material: CD4+ T cells sorted from PBMCs, obtained 10 days after the yellow fever booster vaccination. Receptors were obtained from a man younger than 35 who received the YFV17D yellow fever vaccine. Both conserved end residues are part of each CDR3. Fields, in order: CDR3 protein, CDR3 DNA, V gene, clone size, D gene, J gene. A D gene is named only where the DNA matches it firmly. Some rows mark clone size as missing; the rest say once, few, many or name a class of expanded clone.

CDR3: CASSPLPGPGDNEQFF; DNA: TGCGCCAGCAGCCCTCTCCCGGGACCAGGGGACAATGAGCAGTTCTTC; V: TRBV5-1; size: many; D: .; J: TRBJ2-1
CDR3: CASSLLGRVTAFF; DNA: TGTGCCAGCAGCTTGTTGGGGAGAGTTACTGCTTTCTTT; V: TRBV7-2; size: many; D: .; J: TRBJ1-1
CDR3: CASSLTPGPLSYNSPLHF; DNA: TGTGCCAGCAGCCTCACCCCCGGCCCACTCTCCTATAATTCACCCCTCCACTTT; V: TRBV9; size: .; D: .; J: TRBJ1-6
CDR3: CATGGAGANTGELFF; DNA: TGTGCCACCGGCGGAGCGGGGGCGAACACCGGGGAGCTGTTTTTT; V: TRBV24-1; size: .; D: TRBD2; J: TRBJ2-2
CDR3: CASSTQGVGNGYTF; DNA: TGTGCCAGCAGCACTCAGGGAGTTGGGAATGGCTACACCTTC; V: TRBV6-1; size: few; D: .; J: TRBJ1-2
CDR3: CASSSLRAGELFF; DNA: TGTGCCAGCAGCTCCCTCCGGGCCGGGGAGCTGTTTTTT; V: TRBV7-8; size: .; D: .; J: TRBJ2-2
CDR3: CAISTDTWNTGELFF; DNA: TGTGCCATCAGTACGGACACTTGGAACACCGGGGAGCTGTTTTTT; V: TRBV10-3; size: many; D: .; J: TRBJ2-2
CDR3: CASSPGGDEQYF; DNA: TGTGCCAGCTCACCAGGTGGTGACGAGCAGTACTTC; V: TRBV18; size: .; D: .; J: TRBJ2-7
CDR3: CASNMGAARGSDTQYF; DNA: TGCGCCAGCAACATGGGAGCGGCCAGGGGGTCAGATACGCAGTATTTT; V: TRBV5-1; size: many; D: TRBD1; J: TRBJ2-3
CDR3: CASSLTDTEAFF; DNA: TGTGCCAGCAGCCTGACGGATACTGAAGCTTTCTTT; V: TRBV3-1; size: many; D: .; J: TRBJ1-1
CDR3: CATRNRAGTEAFF; DNA: TGTGCCACCAGGAACAGGGCTGGCACTGAAGCTTTCTTT; V: TRBV2; size: .; D: .; J: TRBJ1-1
CDR3: CASSEMLAGGDGEQFF; DNA: TGTGCCAGCAGTGAGATGCTAGCGGGGGGGGATGGGGAGCAGTTCTTC; V: TRBV6-1; size: .; D: TRBD2; J: TRBJ2-1
CDR3: CASSYSTGDPRGNTEAFF; DNA: TGTGCCAGCAGTTACTCGACAGGGGACCCCCGGGGGAACACTGAAGCTTTCTTT; V: TRBV6-5; size: many; D: TRBD1; J: TRBJ1-1
CDR3: CATSRDRGSYNEQFF; DNA: TGTGCCACCAGCAGAGATCGGGGCAGCTACAATGAGCAGTTCTTC; V: TRBV15; size: .; D: .; J: TRBJ2-1
CDR3: CASRGRQGSGEKLFF; DNA: TGCGCCAGCAGAGGAAGGCAGGGGTCGGGCGAAAAACTGTTTTTT; V: TRBV5-1; size: many; D: .; J: TRBJ1-4
CDR3: CSAPMGFGGTGELFF; DNA: TGCAGTGCCCCAATGGGCTTTGGGGGCACCGGGGAGCTGTTTTTT; V: TRBV20-1; size: .; D: .; J: TRBJ2-2
CDR3: CASSAQASNEKLFF; DNA: TGTGCCAGCAGTGCACAGGCTTCTAATGAAAAACTGTTTTTT; V: TRBV12-3/TRBV12-4; size: .; D: .; J: TRBJ1-4
CDR3: CASRREDTYTEAFF; DNA: TGTGCCAGTAGGAGGGAAGACACCTACACTGAAGCTTTCTTT; V: TRBV19; size: many; D: .; J: TRBJ1-1
CDR3: CASSSMTGWDTEAFF; DNA: TGCGCCAGCAGCTCGATGACGGGGTGGGACACTGAAGCTTTCTTT; V: TRBV5-1; size: many; D: .; J: TRBJ1-1
CDR3: CASSSGTDSGNTIYF; DNA: TGTGCCAGCAGCAGCGGGACAGACTCTGGAAACACCATATATTTT; V: TRBV5-4; size: few; D: TRBD1; J: TRBJ1-3